The clone carrying this T cell receptor beta chain showed up many times. This entry belongs to a study of blood T cells in healthy people across ages. Then a second PCR, running about 6 to 12 cycles, was carried out with a sample-barcoded 5' primer and a J-beta primer mix. Each of the samples gave a minimum of 2.5 million paired-end reads that contained CDR3. MiXCR was run by TCRdb on the 5' RACE reads, yielding one entry per CDR3 protein. The data contain approximately 810,000 distinct CDR3 sequences, under 35% of them singletons. This CDR3 comprises 12 residues. CDR1 is MNHNY and CDR2 is SVGAGI in the germline V gene (reference sequence). V gave up 7 bases and J gave up 9 bases, with 13 bases separating them.

The receptor comes from an elderly woman in good health. J is TRBJ2-1 and V is TRBV6-6; no clear D. The sequencing input was blood. CDR3 nucleotides: TGTGCCAGCAACCTTAGCACGGTTGAGCAGTTCTTC. Translated, it gives CASNLSTVEQFF.